This T cell receptor beta chain appears in the sequencing data of a study of molecular identifiers for immune sequencing clone quantification. The V gene's germline CDR1 is SEHNR and CDR2 FQNEAQ (reference sequence). The CDR3 has 17 residues. Trimming stripped 4 bases from V and 1 base from J, with 14 bases between. This clonotype was detected a few times. TCRdb redid the calling of the PCR reads with MiXCR, one entry per CDR3 protein. Of under 800,000 distinct CDR3 sequences in the sample, approximately 24% were seen once. What was sequenced was naive CD8+ T cells from blood, with Jurkat cell RNA spiked in. Specified subset: FACS-sorted CD8+CD4-CCR7+CD45RA+ naive T cells. The chain uses TRBV7-9 and TRBJ2-6; D call uncertain. The TCR was taken from a human donor in good health. Some libraries in this study had Jurkat cell RNA spiked in. The CDR3 region is CASSSARTVSGANVLTF. CDR3 nucleotides: TGTGCCAGCAGCTCCGCTCGGACCGTTTCTGGGGCCAACGTCCTGACTTTC.